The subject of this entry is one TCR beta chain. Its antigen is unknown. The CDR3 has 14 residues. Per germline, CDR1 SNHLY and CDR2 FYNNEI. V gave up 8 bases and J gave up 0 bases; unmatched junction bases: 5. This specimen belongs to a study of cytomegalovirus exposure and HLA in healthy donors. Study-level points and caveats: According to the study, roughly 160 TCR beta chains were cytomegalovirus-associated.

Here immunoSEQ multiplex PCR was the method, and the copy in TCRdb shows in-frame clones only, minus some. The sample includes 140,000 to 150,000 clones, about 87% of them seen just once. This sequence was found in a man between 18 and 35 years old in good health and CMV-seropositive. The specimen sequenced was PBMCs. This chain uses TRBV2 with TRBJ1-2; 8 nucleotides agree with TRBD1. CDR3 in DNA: TGTGCCAGCTCTACGGGACAGGCTAACTATGGCTACACCTTC. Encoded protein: CASSTGQANYGYTF. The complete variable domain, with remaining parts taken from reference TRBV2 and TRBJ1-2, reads EPEVTQTPSHQVTQMGQEVILRCVPISNHLYFYWYRQILGQKVEFLVSFYNNEISEKSEIFDDQFSVERPDGSNFTLKIRSTKLEDSAMYFCASSTGQANYGYTFGSGTRLTVV.